This T cell receptor beta chain appears in the sequencing data of a study of T cells in Graves' hyperthyroidism and ophthalmopathy. Findings and limits, study-wide: Ophthalmopathy was told apart from stable hyperthyroidism by a 13 V-J model. Most clonotypes that expanded in the thyroid above 0.001 also showed up in blood.

Many counts were recorded for this clonotype. Its specificity is not known. Amplification targeted TCR beta CDR3 regions from RNA transcripts. A set of HTBI primers served as the primers for a first-round RT-PCR of the TCR CDR3. MiXCR was run by TCRdb on the multiplex PCR reads, yielding one entry per CDR3 protein. The table shows 550,000 to 600,000 distinct CDR3 sequences, with roughly 50% occurring only once. The CDR3 loop spans 11 amino acids. V lost 0 bases and J 9 bases, leaving 6 bases between the germline ends. Germline V gene data show CDR1 as SGDLS and CDR2 as YYNGEE. Patients were excluded for uncontrolled infection, other autoimmune disease, pregnancy or lactation. Clinical symptoms, serum thyroxine and TRAb, thyroid ultrasound and orbital computed tomography together formed the diagnostic basis.

Material for sequencing was peripheral blood or thyroid tissue (not recorded which). The clonotype comes from an adult woman with Graves' disease, either hyperthyroidism or ophthalmopathy (not recorded which). V usage is TRBV9 and J usage is TRBJ1-2; D is unclear. The CDR3 DNA is TGTGCCAGCAGCGTAGTCGACCGCTACACCTTC. This translates into CASSVVDRYTF.